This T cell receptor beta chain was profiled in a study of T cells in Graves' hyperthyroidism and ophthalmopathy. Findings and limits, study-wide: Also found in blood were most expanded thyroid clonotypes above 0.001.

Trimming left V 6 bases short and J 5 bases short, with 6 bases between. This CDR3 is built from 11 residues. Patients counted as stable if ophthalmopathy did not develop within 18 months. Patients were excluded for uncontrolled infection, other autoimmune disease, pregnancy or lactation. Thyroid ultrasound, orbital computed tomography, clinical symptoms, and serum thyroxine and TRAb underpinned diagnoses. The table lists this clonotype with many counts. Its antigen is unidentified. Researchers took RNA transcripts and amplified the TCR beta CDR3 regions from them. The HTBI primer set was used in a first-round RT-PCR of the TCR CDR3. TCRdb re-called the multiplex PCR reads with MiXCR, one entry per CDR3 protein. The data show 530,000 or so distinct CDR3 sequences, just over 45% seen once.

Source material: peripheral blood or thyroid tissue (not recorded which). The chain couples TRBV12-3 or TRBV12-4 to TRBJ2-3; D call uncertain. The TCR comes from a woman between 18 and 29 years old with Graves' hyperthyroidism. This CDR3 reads CASSTGDTQYF. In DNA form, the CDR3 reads TGTGCCAGCAGCACCGGAGATACGCAGTATTTT.